This T cell receptor beta chain was sequenced for a study of blood T cell repertoires in COVID-19. Turning to the study itself: In each case, the material was cDNA or gDNA derived from T cells, B-cell-depleted T cells, or PBMCs.

In this sample, this clone turned up once. Trimming cost V 3 bases and J 7 bases; bases outside gene matches: 0. Germline CDR1 SQVTM, CDR2 ANQGSEA. The CDR3 loop spans 13 amino acids. Per the original data handling: Amplification with reference gene primers provided the estimates of nucleated cell counts. Repertoires were generated with immunoSEQ multiplex PCR, while TCRdb's copy carries only in-frame clones and drops some. D and trimming were read from the DNA, whereas the V and J calls and clone size are those reported in that table. The data show 70,000 or so clones, 70% to 90% seen once. The sequenced material came from peripheral blood. This chain links TRBV29-1 with TRBJ2-2, with TRBD2 matching 12 bases. This TCR derives from a woman aged 80 or older with active COVID-19. In DNA form, the CDR3 reads TGCAGCGTTGAGGGACTAGCGGGCGGGGAGCTGTTTTTT. This encodes CSVEGLAGGELFF.